Each of the 12 T cell receptor beta chains below was sequenced from the same sample in a study of blood T cell repertoires in COVID-19. Only in-frame clones appear in the TCRdb table, and some are missing; sequencing was by immunoSEQ multiplex PCR. The sample records fewer than 250,000 clones, around four fifths being singletons. Input material: peripheral blood. The receptors were sampled from a woman at least 80 years old with COVID-19, enrolled during active disease.

J is TRBJ2-3 and V is TRBV5-1; TRBD1 matches at 9 bases. Trimming cost V 0 bases and J 2 bases; bases outside gene matches: 13. The CDR3 sequence is 19 residues long. Germline CDR1 and CDR2: SGHRS and YFSETQ. CDR3 amino acids: CASSLELTGGPLTTDTQYF. CDR3 coding DNA: TGCGCCAGCAGCTTGGAATTAACAGGGGGCCCTTTGACCACAGATACGCAGTATTTT.

This sequence joins TRBV6-1 and TRBJ1-5; unclear D gene. This CDR3 contains 14 residues. Germline V lookup: CDR1 MNHNS, CDR2 SASEGT. Between the trimmed V and J ends, which lost 3 bases and 0 bases, there was a span of 6 bases. CDR3 loop: CASSDDYSNQPQHF. The CDR3 DNA is TGTGCCAGCAGTGACGACTATAGCAATCAGCCCCAGCATTTT.

The CDR3 loop reads CASSLDGGDTEAFF. For the CDR3, the DNA is TGCGCCAGCAGCTTGGACGGAGGGGACACTGAAGCTTTCTTT. The chain employs TRBV5-1 and TRBJ1-1, with D possibly TRBD1 on 5 matching bases. The CDR3 contains 14 residues. Trimming pared 0 bases from V and 3 bases from J, leaving 9 bases between. The germline gives CDR1 SGHRS, CDR2 YFSETQ. The whole variable domain, filled in from reference TRBV5-1 and TRBJ1-1, reads KAGVTQTPRYLIKTRGQQVTLSCSPISGHRSVSWYQQTPGQGLQFLFEYFSETQRNKGNFPGRFSGRQFSNSRSEMNVSTLELGDSALYLCASSLDGGDTEAFFGQGTRLTVV.

This rearrangement joins TRBV29-1 to TRBJ2-5; TRBD2 might be the D (6 bases). Germline V lookup: CDR1 SQVTM, CDR2 ANQGSEA. The V end was cut by 7 bases, the J end by 2 bases, with 11 bases between. The CDR3 consists of 12 residues. Here the CDR3 reads CSATGLQETQYF. DNA of the CDR3: TGCAGCGCTACAGGACTACAAGAGACCCAGTACTTC.

This chain joins TRBV7-2 and TRBJ1-2, with a tentative D call TRBD1 (5 bases). CDR3 length equals 15 residues. Germline V gene sequence: CDR1 SGHTA, CDR2 FQGNSA. V was cut by 2 bases and J by 0 bases, with 10 bases left in between. CDR3 amino acids: CASSLSGGANYGYTF. As DNA, the CDR3 is TGTGCCAGCAGCTTAAGCGGGGGAGCTAACTATGGCTACACCTTC.

In DNA form, the CDR3 reads TGTGCCAGCAAACCCCGGGCCTCGTTGCGGGGTGGCACAGATACGCAGTATTTT. It encodes CASKPRASLRGGTDTQYF. The chain carries TRBV27 and TRBJ2-3; D may be TRBD2 (6 bases). Per the germline V gene, CDR1 is MNHEY and CDR2 is SMNVEV (reference sequence). CDR3 size: 18 residues. V lost 7 bases, J lost 1 base, and 24 bases lay in between.

The genes are TRBV11-2 and TRBJ1-2, with 8 bases fitting TRBD1. V was clipped by 1 base and J by 4 bases; unmatched bases: 14. In germline, CDR1 is SGHAT, CDR2 FQNNGV. CDR3 length equals 18 residues. Here the CDR3 reads CASSLGTPGTGYRYGYTF. Written as DNA, the CDR3 is TGTGCCAGCAGCTTAGGGACGCCTGGGACAGGCTACCGCTATGGCTACACCTTC.

The chain has TRBV30 and TRBJ2-6; maybe TRBD1 (7 bases). The V end lost 1 base, the J end lost 4 bases, and 14 bases lay between the germline ends. CDR1 and CDR2 from the germline V gene are GTSNPN and SVGIG (reference sequence). The CDR3 sequence is 16 residues long. The CDR3, as DNA: TGTGCCTGGAGTGCCTTGGAGGGGGCCGGGGCCAACGTCCTGACTTTC. Protein product: CAWSALEGAGANVLTF.

The CDR3 here is CASSPGTSFYNEQFF. The CDR3 nucleotides read TGTGCCAGCAGCCCCGGGACATCTTTCTACAATGAGCAGTTCTTC. The rearrangement links TRBV7-2 to TRBJ2-1; TRBD1 is a possible D gene (6 bases). V was trimmed by 5 bases and J by 3 bases, leaving 14 bases between them. This CDR3 is 15 amino acids long. CDR1 is SGHTA, CDR2 FQGNSA, per germline.

The J gene is TRBJ2-5, the V gene TRBV25-1, with D possibly TRBD2 on 5 matching bases. V dropped 7 bases and J dropped 4 bases, with 10 bases sitting between them. The CDR3 extends over 12 amino acids. Germline CDR1 is MGHDK and CDR2 is SYGVNS. The CDR3 nucleotides are TGTGCCAGCAATCACGGGGTAGAGACCCAGTACTTC. Translated: CASNHGVETQYF.

This clone was observed a few times. The chain carries TRBV2 and TRBJ2-7; D is unresolved. This CDR3 comprises 11 residues. V gave up 4 bases and J gave up 3 bases, with 4 bases separating them. Per the germline V gene, CDR1 is SNHLY and CDR2 is FYNNEI. CDR3 bases: TGTGCCAGCAGTGTCCGCTACGAGCAGTACGTC. It translates to CASSVRYEQYV.

This rearrangement joins TRBV5-1 to TRBJ1-1, with D hard to call. The length of the CDR3 is 15 residues. The V gene lost 0 bases and the J gene lost 1 base, with 10 bases spanning the gap. Germline V gene data show CDR1 as SGHRS and CDR2 as YFSETQ. CDR3: CASSLVGPGNTEAFF. The CDR3 nucleotides are TGCGCCAGCAGCTTGGTGGGCCCCGGGAACACTGAAGCTTTCTTT.